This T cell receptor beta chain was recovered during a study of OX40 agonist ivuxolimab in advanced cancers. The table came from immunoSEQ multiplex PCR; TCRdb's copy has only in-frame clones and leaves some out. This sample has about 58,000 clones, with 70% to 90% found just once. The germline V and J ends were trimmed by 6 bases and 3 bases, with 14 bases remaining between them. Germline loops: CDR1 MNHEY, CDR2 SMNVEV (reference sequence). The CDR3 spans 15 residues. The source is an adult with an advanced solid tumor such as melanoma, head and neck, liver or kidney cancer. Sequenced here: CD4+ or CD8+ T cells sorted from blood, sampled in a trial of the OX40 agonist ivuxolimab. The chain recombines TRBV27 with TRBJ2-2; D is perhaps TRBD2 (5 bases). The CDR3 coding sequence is TGTGCCAGCAGAAGGGAGAGAAGGGACACCGGGGAGCTGTTTTTT. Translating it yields CASRRERRDTGELFF.